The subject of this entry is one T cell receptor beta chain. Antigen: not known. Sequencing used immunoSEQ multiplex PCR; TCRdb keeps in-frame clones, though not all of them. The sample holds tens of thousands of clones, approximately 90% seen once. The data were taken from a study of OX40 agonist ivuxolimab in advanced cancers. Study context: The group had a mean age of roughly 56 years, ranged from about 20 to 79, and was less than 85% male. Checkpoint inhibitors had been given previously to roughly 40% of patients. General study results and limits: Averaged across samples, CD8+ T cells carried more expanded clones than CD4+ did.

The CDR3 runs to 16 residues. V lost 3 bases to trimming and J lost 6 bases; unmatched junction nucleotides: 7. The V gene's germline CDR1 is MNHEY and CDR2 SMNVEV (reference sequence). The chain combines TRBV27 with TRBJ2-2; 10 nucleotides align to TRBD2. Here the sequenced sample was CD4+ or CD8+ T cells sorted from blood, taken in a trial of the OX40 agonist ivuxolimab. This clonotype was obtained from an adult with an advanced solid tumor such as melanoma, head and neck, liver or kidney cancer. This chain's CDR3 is CASSFSSGGAPGELFF. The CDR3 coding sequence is TGTGCCAGCAGTTTCTCGAGCGGGGGGGCCCCCGGGGAGCTGTTTTTT.